The rows below give T cell receptor beta chains drawn from one sample of a study of response to subunit inactivated influenza vaccine. Via MiXCR, TCRdb re-called the RT-PCR reads, giving one row per CDR3 protein. The data show just over 300,000 distinct CDR3 sequences, with 22% seen just once and 10% held by the top ten. Sequences were derived from PBMCs from blood, sampled approximately 20 months after vaccination. The source is a man aged 50-75 years who received an inactivated influenza vaccine. Each CDR3 is given with its conserved first and last residue.

V gene | CDR3 protein
TRBV27 | CASSRRALGQPQHF
TRBV12-3/TRBV12-4 | CASSLRSAGVHNSPLHF
TRBV7-2 | CASSLAGAIGYGYTF
TRBV29-1 | CSVRTSGGFTDTQYF
TRBV10-3 | CAIRSPDVYEQYF
TRBV5-1 | CASSRRVDEKLFF
TRBV12-3/TRBV12-4 | CASSPRTGVVGPQHF
TRBV30 | CAWAGGSSEAFF
TRBV28 | CASSFQGNYGYTF
TRBV12-3/TRBV12-4 | CASSLFGSDTEAFF
TRBV6-2/TRBV6-3 | CASTLGIGHNPPQSSYNEQFF
TRBV18 | CASSLRDRERVGSYEQYF
TRBV27 | CASRRDNSYEQYF
TRBV20-1 | CSVLTSFGPETQYF
TRBV7-2 | CASSLGLGYQPQHF
TRBV18 | CASSPAGQLAKNIQYF
TRBV10-3 | CAIGKSGTDTQYF
TRBV15 | CATSRAGATNEKLFF
TRBV5-6 | CASSLQGFQGSNEKLFF
TRBV10-3 | CAISVDKETQYF
TRBV7-2 | CASSLAGAYGYTF
TRBV10-3 | CAISEPMLGIEAFF
TRBV20-1 | CSARESGDTSTDTQYF
TRBV5-5 | CASSWGTKGEQFF
TRBV19 | CASSIAGTGEAYGYTF
TRBV6-5 | CASSYLGLGDGELFF
TRBV28 | CASSLLIPDREGTDTQYF
TRBV11-2 | CASSRVGGSNYGYTF
TRBV20-1 | CSAVKGPRETQYF
TRBV2 | CASFYHSGNTIYF
TRBV9 | CASSLTGGVGGPEAFF
TRBV28 | CASSAVQASNQPQHF
TRBV11-1 | CASSPLTADTQYF
TRBV7-8 | CASSYNPMSAISNQPQHF
TRBV28 | CASSGPKSSYEQYF
TRBV7-9 | CASSASGVSHNEQFF
TRBV5-1 | CASSFTGFTDEKLFF
TRBV18 | CASSPPKFAGGLNEQFF
TRBV4-2 | CASSQGTGEGYGYTF
TRBV6-1 | CASSRQEGNTGELFF
TRBV7-8 | CASSALTKGRGAEAFF
TRBV7-2 | CASSLVANYGYTF
TRBV13 | CASSLSTDNEKLFF
TRBV15 | CATSRVGNSYEQYF
TRBV25-1 | CASSEYKGGSQETQYF
TRBV27 | CASSLLGQSSYNEQFF
TRBV7-2 | CASSLAGAKNIQYF
TRBV5-1 | CASSLQQNYGYTF
TRBV5-1 | CASSLAGTVNPYGYTF
TRBV5-1 | CASSLNGGNEQFF
TRBV29-1 | CSVDAMLNGNTIYF
TRBV4-1 | CASSQGPRGVGNTEAFF
TRBV5-1 | CASRPVQGKSRSPLHF
TRBV20-1 | CSARQGNNNEQFF
TRBV10-3 | CAISESITNTGELFF
TRBV3-1 | CASSQDRGQPQHF
TRBV6-1 | CASRSRQGSGGYTF
TRBV7-2 | CASSLVSYNSPLHF